The clone carrying this T cell receptor beta chain was seen only once. Sequencing was performed with immunoSEQ multiplex PCR; in TCRdb, only in-frame clones are kept and a portion is missing. Of some 250,000 clones in the sample, about 80% were seen once. This record comes from a study of blood T cell repertoires in COVID-19. V gave up 4 bases and J gave up 0 bases; unmatched junction bases: 13. The CDR3 is made up of 17 amino acids. This clonotype originated in a woman of 80 years or more with acute or convalescent COVID-19. This rearrangement joins TRBV5-3 to TRBJ2-7; TRBD1 agrees at 7 bases. TRBV5-3 falls under the ORF class, with uncertain function. The sequenced material came from peripheral blood. The CDR3: CARSLVRGQTLSYEQYF. CDR3 bases: TGTGCCAGAAGCCTCGTGAGGGGGCAAACTCTCTCCTACGAGCAGTACTTC.